The clone carrying this TCR beta chain was found many times. CDR3 length equals 13 residues. V dropped 4 bases and J dropped 4 bases, with 5 bases sitting between them. Germline lookup yields CDR1 SGHDN and CDR2 FVKESK. This sample is part of a study of neurological immune-mediated disorders. The study built unsorted libraries from 2 million PBMCs kept at -80 C. Synthesis of cDNA used 5'RACE (with 10-nucleotide random UMIs). TCRdb re-called the 5' RACE reads with MiXCR, one entry per CDR3 protein. The table lists 65,000 to 85,000 distinct CDR3 sequences, roughly 3% of them singletons. The receptor comes from a woman aged 45-60 years with multiple sclerosis. The chain couples TRBV14 to TRBJ1-6; no definite D call. The sequenced material came from PBMCs. The CDR3 DNA reads TGTGCCAGCAGCCGCCAATATAATTCACCCCTCCACTTT. The encoded protein is CASSRQYNSPLHF.